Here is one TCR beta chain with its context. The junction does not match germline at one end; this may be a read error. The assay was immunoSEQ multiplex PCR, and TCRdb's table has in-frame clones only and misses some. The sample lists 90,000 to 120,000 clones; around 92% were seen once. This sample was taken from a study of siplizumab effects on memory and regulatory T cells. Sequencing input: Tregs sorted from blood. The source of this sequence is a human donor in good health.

The CDR3 loop reads CASSLTGTSGSNF. CDR3 sequence (DNA): TGTGCCAGCAGCTTGACGGGGACTAGCGGGAGTAACTTC. This chain links TRBV7-6 with TRBJ2-5, with TRBD2 identical over 14 bases. CDR1 SGHVS and CDR2 FNYEAQ come from the germline V gene. The CDR3 is 13 amino acids.